Listed below are T cell receptor beta chains from one sample, sequenced in a study of early T cells in non-severe SARS-CoV-2 infection. TCRdb processed the 5' RACE reads anew with MiXCR; each CDR3 protein has one entry. The sample has some 26,000 distinct CDR3 sequences; roughly 4.2% are singletons. The specimen sequenced was whole blood. These receptor sequences come from an adult who was a healthcare worker with PCR-confirmed SARS-CoV-2 infection or an uninfected control (not recorded which). CDR3s include the opening cysteine and the closing phenylalanine or tryptophan. The order of the fields is V gene, CDR3 protein.

V: TRBV7-9; CDR3: CASSFADSPLHF
V: TRBV29-1; CDR3: CSVERVLYNEQFF
V: TRBV4-1; CDR3: CASSQEGHNEQFF
V: TRBV27; CDR3: CASSPIAARSQETQYF
V: TRBV12-3/TRBV12-4; CDR3: CASTPDATTTTGELFF
V: TRBV29-1; CDR3: CSVKAGRDTGELFF
V: TRBV20-1; CDR3: CSATLGRLAGGGEQYF
V: TRBV7-8; CDR3: CASSLTPHPYEQYF
V: TRBV11-2; CDR3: CASSFGGNEQYF
V: TRBV28; CDR3: CASSLMQGLAGRPDTQYF
V: TRBV30; CDR3: CAWSITSNTEAFF
V: TRBV19; CDR3: CASSQAGSQYNEQFF
V: TRBV2; CDR3: CASSEYRITYNEQFF
V: TRBV10-3; CDR3: CAISRDRDQPQHF
V: TRBV5-1; CDR3: CASSSDGQPNTEAFF
V: TRBV7-2; CDR3: CASSTGGTSVIEQFF
V: TRBV23-1; CDR3: CASSHPKLAGWGTDTQYF
V: TRBV18; CDR3: CASSPPRGTNNEQFF
V: TRBV2; CDR3: CASIHQGTGELFF
V: TRBV19; CDR3: CASSMRQAVSGSPLHF
V: TRBV11-2; CDR3: CASSSPTGGCYEQYF
V: TRBV25-1; CDR3: CASRGTAEQFF
V: TRBV11-3; CDR3: CASSPGRSSGNTIYF
V: TRBV20-1; CDR3: CSASHSGGNEQYF
V: TRBV9; CDR3: CASSATSGRSNEQFF
V: TRBV4-1; CDR3: CASSQTFRTSGGTGELFF
V: TRBV18; CDR3: CASSPNAETQYF
V: TRBV11-2; CDR3: CASSSLAGYSYNEQFF
V: TRBV9; CDR3: CASSVAPDWKETQYF
V: TRBV11-2; CDR3: CASNTGVRGDTQYF
V: TRBV29-1; CDR3: CSVGDNYEQYF
V: TRBV20-1; CDR3: CSASDRLGRQQFF
V: TRBV6-1; CDR3: CASSDPIYSGGWSDTQYF
V: TRBV7-6; CDR3: CASSPDRGNSPLHF
V: TRBV3-1; CDR3: CASSQKTGSYEQYF
V: TRBV19; CDR3: CASSIGLKSTDTQYF
V: TRBV20-1; CDR3: CSATPGFGYGYTF
V: TRBV19; CDR3: CASSIRGRKYQETQYF
V: TRBV14; CDR3: CASSQERQGGPHEQYF
V: TRBV3-1; CDR3: CASSQFLPGLGKGTQYF
V: TRBV27; CDR3: CASSLSPTGNTEAFF
V: TRBV15; CDR3: CATSRGNTETQYF
V: TRBV9; CDR3: CASSVATGSRAFF
V: TRBV7-9; CDR3: CASSLVRVHEQFF
V: TRBV7-2; CDR3: CASSSRTSGQRYEQFF
V: TRBV5-8; CDR3: CASSPRDPINEQFF
V: TRBV7-2; CDR3: CASSSTTGRNGYTF
V: TRBV4-1; CDR3: CASSQDQGGPYAEQFF
V: TRBV9; CDR3: CASSATSGRTNEQYF
V: TRBV29-1; CDR3: CSVARRQNTGELFF
V: TRBV7-3; CDR3: CASSLGQGGNNEQFF
V: TRBV7-9; CDR3: CASSSRESRATQYF
V: TRBV9; CDR3: CASSVDTGPNYGYTF
V: TRBV10-3; CDR3: CAISEGTYNEQFF